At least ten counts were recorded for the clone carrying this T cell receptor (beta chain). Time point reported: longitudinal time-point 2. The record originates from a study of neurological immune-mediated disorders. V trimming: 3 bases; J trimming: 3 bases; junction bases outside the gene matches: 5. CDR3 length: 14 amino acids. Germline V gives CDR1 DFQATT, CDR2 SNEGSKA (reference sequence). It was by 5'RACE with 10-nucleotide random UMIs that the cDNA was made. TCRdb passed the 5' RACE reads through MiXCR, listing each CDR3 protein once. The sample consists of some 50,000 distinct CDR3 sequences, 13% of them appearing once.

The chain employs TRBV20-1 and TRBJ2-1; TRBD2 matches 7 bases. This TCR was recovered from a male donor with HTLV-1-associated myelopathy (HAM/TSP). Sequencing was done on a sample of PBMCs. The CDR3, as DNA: TGCAGTGCTAGGGGTGGGGAGGGCTACAATGAGCAGTTCTTC. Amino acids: CSARGGEGYNEQFF.